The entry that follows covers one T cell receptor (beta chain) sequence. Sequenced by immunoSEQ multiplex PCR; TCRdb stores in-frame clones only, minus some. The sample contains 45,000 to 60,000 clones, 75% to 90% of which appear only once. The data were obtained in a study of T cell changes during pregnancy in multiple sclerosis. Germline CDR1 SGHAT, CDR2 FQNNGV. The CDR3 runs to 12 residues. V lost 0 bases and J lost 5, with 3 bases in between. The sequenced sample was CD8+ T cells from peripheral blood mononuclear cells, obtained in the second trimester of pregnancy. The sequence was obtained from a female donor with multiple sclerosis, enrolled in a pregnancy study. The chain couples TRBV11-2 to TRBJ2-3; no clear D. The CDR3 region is CASSLERDTQYF. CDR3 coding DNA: TGTGCCAGCAGCTTAGAGAGAGATACGCAGTATTTT.